Sequencing of this T cell receptor beta chain was carried out in a study of blood T cells in healthy people across ages. Study observations and caveats: Per million T cells, the diversity of TCR beta decreased roughly linearly as age advanced. Naive T cell percentage by flow cytometry tracked strongly with beta diversity.

A second PCR of about 6 to 11 cycles used a sample-barcoded 5' primer and a J-beta primer mix. Carrying 12 random nucleotides, a template-switch adaptor labeled each individual cDNA molecule. TCRdb re-analysed the 5' RACE reads in MiXCR, keeping a single row per CDR3 protein. The sample yields about 1,600,000 distinct CDR3 sequences, about 40% seen once. The length of the CDR3 is 15 residues. V was cut by 6 bases and J by 7 bases, with 21 bases left in between. Per sample, at least 5 micrograms of total RNA were extracted. In its sample, this clonotype was seen a few times. The antigen remains undetermined.

The gene calls are TRBV12-3 or TRBV12-4 and TRBJ1-2; D is possibly TRBD1 (5 bases). The source of this sequence is a woman in her late teens or twenties in good health. The sequenced material came from blood. This CDR3 is CASSWDGLTPTGYTF. The CDR3 DNA reads as TGTGCCAGCAGCTGGGACGGACTCACCCCTACTGGCTACACCTTC.